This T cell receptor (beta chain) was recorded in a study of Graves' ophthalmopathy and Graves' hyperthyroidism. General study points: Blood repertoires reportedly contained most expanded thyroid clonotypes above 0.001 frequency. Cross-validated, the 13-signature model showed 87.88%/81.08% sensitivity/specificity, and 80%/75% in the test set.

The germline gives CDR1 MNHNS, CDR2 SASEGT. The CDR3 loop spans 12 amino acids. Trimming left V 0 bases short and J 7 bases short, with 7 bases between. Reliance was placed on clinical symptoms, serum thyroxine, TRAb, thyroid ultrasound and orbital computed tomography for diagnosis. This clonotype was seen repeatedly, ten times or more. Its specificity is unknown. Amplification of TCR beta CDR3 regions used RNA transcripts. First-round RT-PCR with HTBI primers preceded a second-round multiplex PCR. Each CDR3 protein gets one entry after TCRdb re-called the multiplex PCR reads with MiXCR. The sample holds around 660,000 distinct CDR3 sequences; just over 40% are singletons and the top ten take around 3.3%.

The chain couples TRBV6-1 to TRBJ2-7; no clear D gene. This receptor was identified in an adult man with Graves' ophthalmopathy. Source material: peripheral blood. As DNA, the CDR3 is TGTGCCAGCAGTGAAGCGCGGTTTGAGCAGTACTTC. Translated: CASSEARFEQYF.